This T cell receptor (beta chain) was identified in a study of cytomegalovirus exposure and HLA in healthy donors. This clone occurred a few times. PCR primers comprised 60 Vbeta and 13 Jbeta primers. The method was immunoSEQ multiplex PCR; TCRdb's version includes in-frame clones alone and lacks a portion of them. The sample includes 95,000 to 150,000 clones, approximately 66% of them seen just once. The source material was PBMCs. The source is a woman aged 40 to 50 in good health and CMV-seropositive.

This CDR3 reads CASSPRDRHEAFF. The CDR3 DNA reads as TGTGCCAGCAGCCCCCGGGACAGGCATGAAGCTTTCTTT. The gene calls are TRBV6-1 and TRBJ1-1, with TRBD1 matching over 8 bases. This CDR3 spans 13 amino acids. Trimming cost V 6 bases and J 7 bases; bases outside gene matches: 7. Germline lookup yields CDR1 MNHNS and CDR2 SASEGT.